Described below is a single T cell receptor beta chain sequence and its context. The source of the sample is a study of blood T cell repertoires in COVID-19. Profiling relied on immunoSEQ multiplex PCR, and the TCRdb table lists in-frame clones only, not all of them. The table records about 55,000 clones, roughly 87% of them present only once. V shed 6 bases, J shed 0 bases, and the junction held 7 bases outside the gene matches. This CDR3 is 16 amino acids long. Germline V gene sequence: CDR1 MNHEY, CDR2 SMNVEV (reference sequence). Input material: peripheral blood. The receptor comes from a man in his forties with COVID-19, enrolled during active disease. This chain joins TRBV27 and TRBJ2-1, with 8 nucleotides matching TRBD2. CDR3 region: CASSYFSGTSYNEQFF. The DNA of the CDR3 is TGTGCCAGCAGCTACTTTAGCGGGACCTCCTACAATGAGCAGTTCTTC.